The clone carrying this T cell receptor (beta chain) appeared many times. Its specificity is not known. Germline CDR1 SGHVS, CDR2 FQNEAQ. Trimming removed 6 bases from V and 9 bases from J, with 15 bases in between. The CDR3 runs to 13 residues. This record belongs to a study of T cell repertoires in cytomegalovirus infection. Across the whole study: Alongside well-studied HLA-B-restricted CMV epitopes, recently identified HLA-C-restricted CMV epitopes were also used. An indication of both CMV infection and matching HLA type came from public TCR beta signatures. General study results and limits: CMV-specific TCR beta clonotypes restricted by HLA-C dominated the ex vivo response.

MiXCR, run by TCRdb on the reads, gives a single entry per CDR3 protein. The profile shows 700,000 to 900,000 distinct CDR3 sequences, about 27% of them singletons. The clonotype originates from a human donor in good health (CMV status not recorded). Some clones in this sample may be carry-over from other donors' samples. This rearrangement joins TRBV7-8 to TRBJ2-1, with D unresolved. Here the sequenced sample was cultured CD8+ T cells from PBMCs, taken from culture after CMV antigen stimulation. CDR3 amino acids: CASRTLGGFEQFF. The CDR3 DNA follows: TGTGCCAGCAGGACCCTTGGTGGGTTTGAGCAGTTCTTC.